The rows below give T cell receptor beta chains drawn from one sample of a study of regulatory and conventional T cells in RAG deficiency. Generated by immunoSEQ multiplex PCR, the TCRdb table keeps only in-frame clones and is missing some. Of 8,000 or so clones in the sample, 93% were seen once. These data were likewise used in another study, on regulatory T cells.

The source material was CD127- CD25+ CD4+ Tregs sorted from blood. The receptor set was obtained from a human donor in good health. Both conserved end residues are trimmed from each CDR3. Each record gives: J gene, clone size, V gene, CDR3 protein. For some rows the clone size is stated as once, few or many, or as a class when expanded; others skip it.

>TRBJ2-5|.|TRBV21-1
ASSKATTGSGSPETQY
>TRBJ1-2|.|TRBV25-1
ASSEGQSYGYT
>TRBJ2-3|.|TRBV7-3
ASSVTSGTDTQY
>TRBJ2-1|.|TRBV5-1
ASSYLRGRPNEQF
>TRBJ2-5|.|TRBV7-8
ASSTPWREYQETQY
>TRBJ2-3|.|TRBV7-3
ASSLGTVSTDTQY
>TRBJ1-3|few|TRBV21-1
ASSKISGGHSGNTIY
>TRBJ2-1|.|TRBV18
ASSRRGGATYNEQF
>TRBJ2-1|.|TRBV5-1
ASSSSGIYNEQF
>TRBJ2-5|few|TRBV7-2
ASRAAPGRETQY
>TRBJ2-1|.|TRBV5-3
ARSPEVGYNEQF
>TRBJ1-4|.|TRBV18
ASSTHRVGTNEKLF
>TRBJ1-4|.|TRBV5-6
ASSLTVRTNEKLF
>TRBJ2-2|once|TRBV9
ASSVSPAGELF
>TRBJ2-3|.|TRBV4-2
ASRGAGGTDTQY
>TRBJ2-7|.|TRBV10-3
AIRWGQGARYEQY
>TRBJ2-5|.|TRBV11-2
ASSLIVIAGRQETQY
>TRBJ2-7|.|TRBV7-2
ASSLDRGREQY
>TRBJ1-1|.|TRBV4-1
ASSPPGTGGRNTEAF
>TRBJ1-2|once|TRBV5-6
ASSFKDSYGYT
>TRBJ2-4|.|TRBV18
ASSPQGMENIQY
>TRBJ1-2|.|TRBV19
ASRGTGVVYGYT
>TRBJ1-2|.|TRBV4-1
ASSLISSSGGYT
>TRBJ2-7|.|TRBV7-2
ASSLVRGTSGYYEQY